This T cell receptor (beta chain) was obtained from a study of T-cell memory formation after mild COVID-19. Study-wide background: Largely donor-specific sequence clusters came from a couple of donors.

Using its own MiXCR run on the 5' RACE reads, TCRdb lists one record per CDR3 protein. The data contain about 560,000 distinct CDR3 sequences, about a sixth of them singletons. The V gene's germline CDR1 is DFQATT and CDR2 SNEGSKA (reference sequence). This CDR3 has 12 residues. Trimming left V 5 bases short and J 7 bases short, with 15 bases between. On this clonotype itself: As yet, its antigen is unknown.

Study-level findings and limits: Clones which contracted sat mainly in CM and EM if CD4+, and in EMRA if CD8+. Clones that shrank (day 15 to 85) were balanced CD4/CD8, whereas later expanders leaned CD4+. Some responding clones appeared in pre-infection memory, suggesting cross-reactive memory joined.

The TCR originated in an adult woman who had mild COVID-19 (a few samples of this study predate the infection). Cell type and time point are not known. Sequenced input: PBMCs or a T cell subset sorted from them (not recorded which). The chain links TRBV20-1 to TRBJ2-7, with D perhaps given as TRBD1 or TRBD2 (5 bases each). The CDR3 bases are TGCAGTGCTCCCGGGACCCCCGGGGAGCAGTACTTC. It translates to CSAPGTPGEQYF.